The clone carrying this T cell receptor beta chain was seen at least ten times. The data originate from a study of chronic HIV infection and antiretroviral therapy. TCRdb passed the 5' RACE reads through MiXCR, listing each CDR3 protein once. The repertoire consists of around 30,000 distinct CDR3 sequences, with under 9.5% occurring once and the leading ten covering roughly 2.7%. Germline values: CDR1 SNHLY, CDR2 FYNNEI. The CDR3 extends over 14 amino acids. V trimming: 10 bases; J trimming: 3 bases; junction bases outside the gene matches: 9. This chain uses TRBV2 with TRBJ1-1, with 9 bases fitting TRBD1. The sequence was obtained from an adult who had HIV and had not received antiretroviral therapy, or was an uninfected healthy control (not recorded which). The sample was peripheral blood. CDR3 loop: CAKGTGKGYTEAFF. The DNA of the CDR3 is TGTGCCAAAGGGACAGGGAAGGGATACACTGAAGCTTTCTTT.